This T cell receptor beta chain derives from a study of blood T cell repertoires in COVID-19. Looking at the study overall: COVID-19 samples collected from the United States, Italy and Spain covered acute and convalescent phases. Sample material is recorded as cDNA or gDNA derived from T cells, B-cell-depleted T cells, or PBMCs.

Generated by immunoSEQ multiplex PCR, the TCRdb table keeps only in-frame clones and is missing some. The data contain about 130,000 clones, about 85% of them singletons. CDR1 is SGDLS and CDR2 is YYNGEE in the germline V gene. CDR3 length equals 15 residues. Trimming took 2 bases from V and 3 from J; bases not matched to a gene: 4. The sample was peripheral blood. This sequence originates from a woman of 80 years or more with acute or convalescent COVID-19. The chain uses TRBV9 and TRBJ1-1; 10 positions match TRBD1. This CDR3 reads CASSVGDRGDTEAFF. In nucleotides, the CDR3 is TGTGCCAGCAGCGTGGGGGACAGGGGAGACACTGAAGCTTTCTTT.